This T cell receptor (beta chain) was found in a study of technical replicates of blood from several donors. Only in-frame clones appear in the TCRdb table, and some are missing; sequencing was by immunoSEQ multiplex PCR. The sample lists roughly 60,000 clones, 80% to 95% occurring once. The CDR3 length is 16 residues. CDR1 and CDR2 from the germline V gene are SEHNR and FQNEAQ (reference sequence). Trimming removed 6 bases from V and 6 bases from J; junction bases left unmatched: 15. The clonotype originates from a human donor in good health. Some clones in this sample may be carry-over from other donors' samples. This chain joins TRBV7-9 and TRBJ2-3, with TRBD1 identical over 7 bases. Specimen: PBMCs. The CDR3 sequence: CASSYVQGKGRDTQYF. The CDR3 region has the DNA TGTGCCAGCAGTTATGTACAGGGGAAAGGTCGGGATACGCAGTATTTT.